The 30 T cell receptor beta chains listed next were all sequenced from one sample in a study of blood T cell repertoires in COVID-19. TCRdb's table, derived via immunoSEQ multiplex PCR, lists solely in-frame clones and lacks some. The data contain roughly 310,000 clones, roughly 90% of them seen just once; the ten biggest clones take up less than 3.5%. Material for sequencing was peripheral blood. All receptors derive from a woman younger than 45 with COVID-19, enrolled during active disease.

The V gene is TRBV5-4, the J gene TRBJ1-1, with D possibly being TRBD1 (5 bases). The germline V gene has CDR1 SGHNT and CDR2 YYREEE (reference sequence). The V end was cut by 0 bases, the J end by 1 base, with 10 bases between. The CDR3 is 15 residues long. CDR3: CASSLAGNQNTEAFF. The CDR3, as DNA: TGTGCCAGCAGCTTGGCAGGGAACCAGAACACTGAAGCTTTCTTT.

V is TRBV2 and J is TRBJ1-2, with a weak D call TRBD1 (5 bases). Trimming removed 4 bases from V and 2 bases from J, with 8 bases in between. The CDR3 is 13 residues long. CDR1 is SNHLY, CDR2 FYNNEI, per germline. CDR3 region: CASSAGINYGYTF. The CDR3 DNA follows: TGTGCCAGCAGTGCAGGGATCAACTATGGCTACACCTTC.

This clone was counted only a few times. Other nucleotide sequences in the sample specify the same CDR3. The chain has TRBV11-3 and TRBJ2-2; D is ambiguous. Trimming shortened V by 2 bases and J by 1 base, and 8 bases separated the two germline ends. Germline CDR1 is SGHNT and CDR2 is YENEEA. The CDR3 contains 15 residues. In DNA form, the CDR3 reads TGTGCCAGCAGCTTACATTCCGGGAACACCGGGGAGCTGTTTTTT. The encoded protein is CASSLHSGNTGELFF. Based on the CDR3 plus reference TRBV11-3 and TRBJ2-2, the full variable domain is EAGVVQSPRYKIIEKKQPVAFWCNPISGHNTLYWYLQNLGQGPELLIRYENEEAVDDSQLPKDRFSAERLKGVDSTLKIQPAELGDSAVYLCASSLHSGNTGELFFGEGSRLTVL.

The V gene is TRBV5-1, the J gene TRBJ1-1; TRBD1 might be the D (5 bases). V gave up 2 bases and J gave up 5 bases, with 10 bases separating them. The CDR3 length is 13 residues. The V gene's germline CDR1 is SGHRS and CDR2 YFSETQ. CDR3 nucleotides: TGCGCCAGCAGCTTCAATTCAGGGACTGAAGCTTTCTTT. Translating it yields CASSFNSGTEAFF.

This chain links TRBV5-1 with TRBJ2-7; tentatively, D is TRBD1 (6 bases). The germline CDR1 and CDR2 sequences are SGHRS and YFSETQ. CDR3 length equals 14 residues. V shed 1 base and J shed 5 bases, with 13 bases lying between them. The CDR3 loop reads CASSLYQGFDEQYF. In DNA, the CDR3 is TGCGCCAGCAGCTTGTACCAGGGGTTCGACGAGCAGTACTTC.

The V call is TRBV5-5, the J call TRBJ1-1, with D unresolved. The CDR3 covers 14 residues. CDR1 SGHKS and CDR2 YYEKEE come from the germline V gene (reference sequence). The V and J ends lost 4 bases and 4 bases respectively, with 14 bases between them. CDR3 region: CASSPSHGSTEAFF. DNA of the CDR3: TGTGCCAGCAGCCCATCCCACGGGTCCACTGAAGCTTTCTTT.

J is TRBJ1-6 and V is TRBV3-1 (or the pseudogene TRBV3-2); D is unclear. CDR1 is LGHDT, CDR2 YNNKEL, per germline (reference sequence). V was pared by 2 bases and J by 0 bases, with 8 bases between. The length of the CDR3 is 16 residues. CDR3 residues: CASSQFLLSYNSPLHF. The CDR3 DNA reads TGTGCCAGCAGCCAATTTCTCCTCTCCTATAATTCACCCCTCCACTTT.

The V and J genes are TRBV4-1 and TRBJ1-2; D is ambiguous. The length of the CDR3 is 14 residues. V gave up 2 bases and J gave up 6 bases, with 13 bases separating them. Germline V lookup: CDR1 MGHRA, CDR2 YSYEKL. The chain's CDR3 is CASSQLIRGNGYTF. The CDR3, as DNA: TGCGCCAGCAGCCAACTGATCCGAGGAAATGGCTACACCTTC.

This clone turned up a few times. The gene calls are TRBV7-8 and TRBJ2-1, with 9 bases fitting TRBD2. The CDR3 runs 16 residues. Per the germline V gene, CDR1 is SGHVS and CDR2 is FQNEAQ. V lost 5 bases and J lost 3; bases outside the gene matches: 8. As DNA, the CDR3 is TGTGCCAGCAGCCAATTAGCGGGAGAAGTCTACAATGAGCAGTTCTTC. Translation: CASSQLAGEVYNEQFF.

The chain employs TRBV30 and TRBJ1-3, with TRBD1 as a possible D gene (5 bases). The V gene lost 8 bases and the J gene lost 9 bases, with 11 bases spanning the gap. Germline lookup yields CDR1 GTSNPN and CDR2 SVGIG (reference sequence). The CDR3 spans 10 residues. The DNA for the CDR3 is TGTGCCGGCGGGGGGACCACCATATATTTT. Its translation: CAGGGTTIYF.

This sequence joins TRBV6-4 and TRBJ1-1; tentatively, D is TRBD1 (6 bases). This CDR3 has 14 residues. Germline values: CDR1 MRHNA, CDR2 SNTAGT. The ends were cut back, 2 bases at V and 4 bases at J, with 11 bases in the middle. Here the CDR3 reads CASSDLAGATEAFF. For the CDR3, the DNA is TGTGCCAGCAGTGACCTCGCAGGGGCCACTGAAGCTTTCTTT.

J is TRBJ1-1 and V is TRBV7-6; possibly TRBD1 for D (6 bases). Trimming shortened V by 5 bases and J by 4 bases, and 14 bases separated the two germline ends. Germline V gene lookup returns CDR1 SGHVS and CDR2 FNYEAQ. CDR3 length equals 14 residues. Written as DNA, the CDR3 is TGTGCCAGCAGCCCCTTTCAGGGGAGCACTGAAGCTTTCTTT. Its protein is CASSPFQGSTEAFF. The whole variable domain, remainder taken from reference TRBV7-6 and TRBJ1-1, is GAGVSQSPRYKVTKRGQDVALRCDPISGHVSLYWYRQALGQGPEFLTYFNYEAQQDKSGLPNDRFSAERPEGSISTLTIQRTEQRDSAMYRCASSPFQGSTEAFFGQGTRLTVV.

The chain has TRBV9 and TRBJ2-3; no firm D call. The CDR3 has 15 amino acids. CDR1 is SGDLS and CDR2 is YYNGEE in the germline V gene. V was pared by 0 bases and J by 2 bases, with 10 bases between. CDR3 sequence: CASSVEARDTDTQYF. For the CDR3, the DNA is TGTGCCAGCAGCGTAGAGGCTAGAGACACAGATACGCAGTATTTT.

In its sample, this clone was seen once. The V gene is TRBV5-1, the J gene TRBJ1-4, with 12 bases lining up with TRBD1. The CDR3 runs to 16 residues. The V gene's germline CDR1 is SGHRS and CDR2 YFSETQ. After removal of 3 bases from V and 11 bases from J, the junction contained 11 bases not matched to a gene. This CDR3 is CASSSPGQGASRKLFF. DNA for the CDR3: TGCGCCAGCAGCTCCCCGGGACAGGGGGCAAGTCGGAAACTGTTTTTT.

This chain connects TRBV28 to TRBJ1-5; 11 bases map to TRBD1. The trim removed 5 bases at V and 3 bases at J, leaving 12 bases unmatched. CDR3 size: 18 residues. Germline V CDR1 and CDR2: MDHEN, SYDVKM. CDR3 DNA sequence: TGTGCCAGCAGTATTCAACCCTGGACAGGGGGCTACAATCAGCCCCAGCATTTT. Its translation: CASSIQPWTGGYNQPQHF.

V gene TRBV7-8 combines with J gene TRBJ2-1; TRBD2 agrees at 7 bases. With V trimmed by 2 bases and J by 7 bases, 8 bases remained unmatched. This CDR3 is built from 15 residues. Germline-derived CDR1 and CDR2 are SGHVS and FQNEAQ. In DNA, the CDR3 is TGTGCCAGCAGCTTATCCCTCCGGGACTATAATGAGCAGTTCTTC. Translation gives CASSLSLRDYNEQFF.

The chain employs TRBV28 and TRBJ1-2, with D maybe TRBD1 (6 bases). With 4 bases removed from V and 8 bases from J, the gap between germline ends came to 26 bases. Looked up from germline, CDR1 is MDHEN and CDR2 is SYDVKM. The CDR3 length is 17 residues. The CDR3 sequence: CASSSPQGTGSTGGYTF. CDR3 coding DNA: TGTGCCAGCAGTTCCCCACAGGGAACAGGCTCGACAGGCGGCTACACCTTC.

The chain links TRBV6-6 to TRBJ2-7, with 8 nucleotides matching TRBD2. The CDR3 contains 14 residues. J lost 0 bases, V lost 5 bases, and 3 bases had no gene match. Germline CDR1 and CDR2: MNHNY and SVGAGI (reference sequence). DNA of the CDR3: TGTGCCAGCAGTACTAGCGGAAGCTCCTACGAGCAGTACTTC. Protein: CASSTSGSSYEQYF.

The chain couples TRBV10-1 to TRBJ2-2; 12 bases are shared with TRBD1. CDR1 WNHNN and CDR2 SYGVQD come from the germline V gene (reference sequence). V gave up 6 bases and J gave up 6 bases; unmatched junction bases: 2. The CDR3 is made up of 14 amino acids. CDR3 DNA sequence: TGCGCCAGCAGCGGGACAGGGGGCCCCGGGGAGCTGTTTTTT. It encodes CASSGTGGPGELFF.

J is TRBJ2-7 and V is TRBV5-1, with 12 bases lining up with TRBD2. The length of the CDR3 is 15 residues. Germline V CDR1 and CDR2: SGHRS, YFSETQ. Germline trimming cut 4 bases from V and 1 base from J; bases unmatched to any gene: 3. The CDR3 reads CASSRLAGGSYEQYF. The CDR3 bases are TGCGCCAGCAGCCGGCTAGCGGGAGGGTCCTACGAGCAGTACTTC.

V gene TRBV14 combines with J gene TRBJ2-3; the match to TRBD2 covers 8 bases. V gave up 1 base and J gave up 1 base; unmatched junction bases: 4. Germline V gives CDR1 SGHDN, CDR2 FVKESK. This CDR3 is built from 16 residues. CDR3 DNA sequence: TGTGCCAGCAGCCAAGGACTAGCGCTGGGCACAGATACGCAGTATTTT. Translating it yields CASSQGLALGTDTQYF.

The chain carries TRBV11-3 and TRBJ2-4; 7 positions agree with TRBD2. This CDR3 spans 13 amino acids. From germline, CDR1 is SGHNT and CDR2 YENEEA. The trim removed 3 bases at V and 7 bases at J, leaving 3 bases unmatched. The CDR3 loop reads CASSFQGGNIQYF. Written as DNA, the CDR3 is TGTGCCAGCAGCTTCCAGGGAGGGAACATTCAGTACTTC.

This rearrangement joins TRBV27 to TRBJ2-7; 8 bases agree with TRBD1. The J segment lost 3 bases and the V segment lost 5 bases, leaving 6 bases of the junction unmatched. The CDR3 length is 14 residues. Germline loops: CDR1 MNHEY, CDR2 SMNVEV (reference sequence). Written as DNA, the CDR3 is TGTGCCAGCAGTCTTGGGACAGGCTTCTACGAGCAGTACTTC. Residues: CASSLGTGFYEQYF.

In its sample, this clone was seen a few times. The chain has TRBV15 and TRBJ2-5; D not certain. V shed 0 bases and J shed 7 bases, with 15 bases lying between them. The germline V gene has CDR1 LNHNV and CDR2 YYDKDF (reference sequence). The CDR3 totals 15 residues. CDR3 coding DNA: TGTGCCACCAGCAGAGATCACGAGGTATCCTTGACCCAGTACTTC. This translates into CATSRDHEVSLTQYF.

The V gene is TRBV6-4, the J gene TRBJ2-1; 14 positions agree with TRBD2. From germline, CDR1 is MRHNA and CDR2 SNTAGT. This CDR3 is 18 amino acids long. V was pared by 3 bases and J by 0 bases, with 4 bases of the junction left unmatched. The CDR3 DNA sequence: TGTGCCAGCAGTGAAGGGACTAGCGGGAGAGGCTCCTACAATGAGCAGTTCTTC. Protein sequence: CASSEGTSGRGSYNEQFF.

The chain uses TRBV19 and TRBJ1-5; 9 bases map to TRBD1. V dropped 5 bases and J dropped 1; count of bases not matched to a gene: 9. The CDR3 spans 17 residues. Germline V CDR1 and CDR2: LNHDA, SQIVND (reference sequence). The CDR3 loop is CASSSDRGPRSNQPQHF. The CDR3, as DNA: TGTGCCAGTAGTTCGGACAGGGGACCGCGAAGCAATCAGCCCCAGCATTTT.

The rearrangement links TRBV5-6 to TRBJ1-3; perhaps TRBD1 as D (6 bases). CDR1 is SGHDT and CDR2 is YYEEEE in the germline V gene. V lost 4 bases to trimming and J lost 0 bases, with 14 bases between them. The CDR3 has 16 amino acids. CDR3 DNA: TGTGCCAGCAGCCCTGGAACAGGGAGCTCTGGAAACACCATATATTTT. This translates into CASSPGTGSSGNTIYF.

This sequence joins TRBV23-1 and TRBJ2-7; TRBD1 aligns across 9 bases. TRBV23-1 is an open reading frame whose function is uncertain. CDR3 length: 22 amino acids. V lost 8 bases, J lost 2 bases, and 31 bases stayed unmatched. DNA of the CDR3: TGCGCCAGCGGCACCCGGGACAGGGAGGACGGACTACCATCGGAGACTACCTACGAGCAGTACTTC. This sequence encodes CASGTRDREDGLPSETTYEQYF.

The chain links TRBV6-5 to TRBJ1-1; D ambiguous. V was cut by 0 bases and J by 0 bases, with 11 bases left in between. The CDR3 covers 16 residues. Germline assignment: CDR1 MNHEY and CDR2 SVGAGI. The CDR3 coding sequence is TGTGCCAGCAGTTACTCGGTGGCAGGCATGAACACTGAAGCTTTCTTT. Amino acids: CASSYSVAGMNTEAFF.

V usage is TRBV18 and J usage is TRBJ1-3, with D hard to call. CDR1 and CDR2 from the germline V gene are KGHSH and LQKENI. This CDR3 has 14 amino acids. Trimming pared 3 bases from V and 1 base from J, leaving 7 bases between. Here the CDR3 DNA reads TGTGCCAGCTCACCGGAGGTTTCTGGAAACACCATATATTTT. As protein: CASSPEVSGNTIYF.